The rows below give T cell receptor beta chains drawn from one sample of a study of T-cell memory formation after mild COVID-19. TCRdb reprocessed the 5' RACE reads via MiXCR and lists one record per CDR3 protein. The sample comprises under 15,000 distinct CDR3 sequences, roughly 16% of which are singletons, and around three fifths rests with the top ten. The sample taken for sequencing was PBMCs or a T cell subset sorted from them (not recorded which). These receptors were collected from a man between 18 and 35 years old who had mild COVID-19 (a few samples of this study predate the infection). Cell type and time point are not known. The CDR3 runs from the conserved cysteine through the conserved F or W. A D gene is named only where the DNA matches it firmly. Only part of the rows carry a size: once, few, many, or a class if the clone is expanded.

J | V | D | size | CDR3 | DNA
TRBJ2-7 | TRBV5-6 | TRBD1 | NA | CASSSGTGGYEQYF | TGTGCCAGCAGCTCCGGGACAGGGGGGTACGAGCAGTACTTC
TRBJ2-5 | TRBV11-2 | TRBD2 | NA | CASSSRGGQETQYF | TGTGCCAGCAGCTCCCGGGGGGGCCAAGAGACCCAGTACTTC
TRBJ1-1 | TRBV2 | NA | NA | CASSEQRTVNTEAFF | TGTGCCAGCAGTGAACAAAGGACCGTAAACACTGAAGCTTTCTTT
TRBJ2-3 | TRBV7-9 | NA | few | CASSRRSSTDTQYF | TGTGCCAGCAGCCGGCGGTCTAGCACAGATACGCAGTATTTT
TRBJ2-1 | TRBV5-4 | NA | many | CASSLRESSYNEQFF | TGTGCCAGCAGCCTGAGGGAGAGCTCCTACAATGAGCAGTTCTTC
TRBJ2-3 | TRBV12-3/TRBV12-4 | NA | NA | CASDFGQNTDTQYF | TGTGCCAGCGACTTTGGACAGAACACAGATACGCAGTATTTT
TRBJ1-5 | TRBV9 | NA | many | CASSEIGNQPQHF | TGTGCCAGCAGCGAGATTGGGAATCAGCCCCAGCATTTT
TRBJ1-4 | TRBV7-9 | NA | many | CASSLILDEWKLFF | TGTGCCAGCAGCTTGATTCTGGACGAGTGGAAACTGTTTTTT
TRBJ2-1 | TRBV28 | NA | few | CASSARAPYNEQFF | TGTGCCAGCAGTGCCCGGGCCCCCTACAATGAGCAGTTCTTC
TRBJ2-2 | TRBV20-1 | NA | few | CSAPRQGTNTGELFF | TGCAGTGCCCCTCGGCAGGGAACGAACACCGGGGAGCTGTTTTTT
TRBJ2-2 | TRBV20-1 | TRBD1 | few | CSALPGQGLVTGELFF | TGCAGTGCTCTGCCGGGACAGGGGCTTGTCACCGGGGAGCTGTTTTTT
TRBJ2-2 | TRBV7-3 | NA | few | CASSCGLAGGTPGSCFF | NA
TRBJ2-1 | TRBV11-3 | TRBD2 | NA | CASSNSGGAYNEQFF | TGTGCCAGCAGCAATAGCGGGGGGGCCTACAATGAGCAGTTCTTC
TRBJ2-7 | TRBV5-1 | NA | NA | CASTLVSGREQYF | TGCGCCAGCACCCTTGTATCGGGGCGCGAGCAGTACTTC
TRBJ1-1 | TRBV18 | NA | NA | CASSPRYSLNTEAFF | TGTGCCAGCTCACCACGGTATTCCCTGAACACTGAAGCTTTCTTT
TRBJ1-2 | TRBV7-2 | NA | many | CASSVDREGYTF | TGTGCCAGCAGCGTCGACCGGGAGGGCTACACCTTC
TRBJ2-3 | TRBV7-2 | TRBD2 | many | CASSPGLAVHTDTQYF | TGTGCCAGCAGCCCCGGACTAGCGGTACACACAGATACGCAGTATTTT
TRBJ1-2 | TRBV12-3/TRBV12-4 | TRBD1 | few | CASSTRDRPLTAKGYTF | TGTGCCAGCAGTACCCGGGACAGGCCGTTAACCGCTAAGGGCTACACCTTC
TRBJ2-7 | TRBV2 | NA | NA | CASSEVMIYEQYF | TGTGCCAGCAGTGAAGTAATGATCTACGAGCAGTACTTC
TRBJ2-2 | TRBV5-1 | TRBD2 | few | CASSSGLAGNTGELFF | TGCGCCAGCAGCTCGGGACTAGCGGGGAACACCGGGGAGCTGTTTTTT
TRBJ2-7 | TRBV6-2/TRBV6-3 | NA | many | CASSYPMGEVYEQYF | TGTGCCAGCAGTTACCCAATGGGTGAAGTCTACGAGCAGTACTTC
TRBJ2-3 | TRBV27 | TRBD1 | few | CASSLRQGILIYTQYF | TGTGCCAGCAGTTTAAGACAGGGAATCCTGATTTATACGCAGTATTTT
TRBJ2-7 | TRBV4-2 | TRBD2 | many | CASSQELRTSETYEQYF | TGTGCCAGCAGCCAAGAGTTACGGACTAGCGAGACCTACGAGCAGTACTTC
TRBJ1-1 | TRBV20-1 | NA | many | CSARPARNTEAFF | TGCAGTGCTAGGCCTGCCAGGAACACTGAAGCTTTCTTT
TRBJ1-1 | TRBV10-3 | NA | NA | CAISGFDDGAFF | TGTGCCATCAGTGGCTTTGACGACGGGGCTTTCTTT
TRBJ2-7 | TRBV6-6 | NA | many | CASSYMIYEQYF | TGTGCCAGCAGTTACATGATATACGAGCAGTACTTC
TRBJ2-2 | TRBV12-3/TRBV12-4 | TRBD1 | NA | CASSSTGGAGAVFF | TGTGCCAGCAGCTCGACAGGGGGCGCTGGGGCTGTTTTTTTT
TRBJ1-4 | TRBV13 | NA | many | CASSWALGAGEKLFF | TGTGCCAGCAGCTGGGCGTTGGGGGCCGGGGAAAAACTGTTTTTT
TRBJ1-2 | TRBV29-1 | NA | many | CSVEDRKIYGYTF | TGCAGCGTTGAAGATCGTAAGATTTATGGCTACACCTTC
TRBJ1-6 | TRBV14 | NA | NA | CASSQDRRINSPLHF | TGTGCCAGCAGCCAAGATCGTCGGATAAATTCACCCCTCCACTTT
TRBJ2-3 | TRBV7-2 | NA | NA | CASSLWGPSTDTQYF | TGTGCCAGCAGCTTGTGGGGCCCTAGCACAGATACGCAGTATTTT
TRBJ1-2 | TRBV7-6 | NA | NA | CASSLLDVLYGYTF | TGTGCCAGCAGCTTGTTGGACGTTCTCTATGGCTACACCTTC
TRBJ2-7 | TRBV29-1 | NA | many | CSVLLATAEQYF | TGCAGCGTCCTCCTAGCGACAGCCGAGCAGTACTTC